This entry concerns a single T cell receptor (beta chain). This sample is drawn from a study of blood T cell repertoires in COVID-19. Study at large: Both acute and convalescent COVID-19 samples were obtained from the United States, Italy and Spain.

Under the authors' procedure: How many nucleated cells were present was estimated from reference gene primer amplification. Generated by immunoSEQ multiplex PCR, the TCRdb table keeps only in-frame clones and is missing some. D and trimming were read from the DNA, whereas the V and J calls and clone size are those reported in that table. This table holds roughly 130,000 clones, about 90% found once. The clonotype comes from a woman between 55 and 75 years old with acute or convalescent COVID-19. Input material: peripheral blood.

The CDR3: CASSPKGTSGRADGELFF. The CDR3 DNA sequence: TGTGCCAGCAGCCCCAAGGGGACTAGCGGGAGGGCCGACGGGGAGCTGTTTTTT. The genes are TRBV4-2 and TRBJ2-2; 16 nucleotides match TRBD2. The CDR3 totals 18 residues. V lost 4 bases and J lost 7; bases outside the gene matches: 9. Germline assignment: CDR1 LGHNA and CDR2 YNFKEQ.